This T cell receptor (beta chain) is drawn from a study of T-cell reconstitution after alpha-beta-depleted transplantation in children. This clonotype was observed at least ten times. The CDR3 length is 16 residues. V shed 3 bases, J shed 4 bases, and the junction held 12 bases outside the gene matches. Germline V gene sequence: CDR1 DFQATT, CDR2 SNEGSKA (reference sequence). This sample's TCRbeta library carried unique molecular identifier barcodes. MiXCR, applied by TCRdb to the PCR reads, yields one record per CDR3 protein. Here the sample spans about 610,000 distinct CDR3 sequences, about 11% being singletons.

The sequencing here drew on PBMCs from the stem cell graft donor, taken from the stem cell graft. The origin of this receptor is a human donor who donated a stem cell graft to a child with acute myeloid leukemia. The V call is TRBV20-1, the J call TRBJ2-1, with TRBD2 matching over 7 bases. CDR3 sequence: CSASPLQAGKYNEQFF. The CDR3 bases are TGCAGTGCTAGCCCACTCCAAGCGGGAAAGTACAATGAGCAGTTCTTC.